Listed below are T cell receptor beta chains from one sample, sequenced in a study of graft-versus-host responses after intestinal transplantation. No antigen is known for these receptors. Only in-frame clones appear in the TCRdb table, and some are missing; sequencing was by immunoSEQ multiplex PCR. The profile shows 40,000 to 60,000 clones, around 85% of them singletons. This sample comprised unstimulated CD4+ T cells sorted from spleen or lymph node cells, obtained before transplant. These receptors all come from a human donor who was the organ donor for an intestinal transplant. Each CDR3 is given with its conserved first and last residue. D genes are given only for firm matches. A row's size may be missing; if present it is once, few, many or a size class.

>-|TRBJ1-1|-|TRBV23-1
CASSQSNRAGAEAFF
TGCGCCAGCAGTCAATCGAACAGGGCTGGGGCTGAAGCTTTCTTT
>-|TRBJ2-1|TRBD2|TRBV18
CASSDTSGGSYNEQFF
TGTGCCAGCTCGGACACTAGCGGGGGTTCCTACAATGAGCAGTTCTTC
>-|TRBJ2-2|-|TRBV5-1
CASSLGLSKPDTGELFF
TGCGCCAGCAGCTTGGGGCTCTCCAAACCGGACACCGGGGAGCTGTTTTTT
>few|TRBJ2-2|TRBD1|TRBV18
CASSPVGQGANTGELFF
TGTGCCAGCTCACCAGTGGGACAGGGGGCGAACACCGGGGAGCTGTTTTTT
>-|TRBJ2-3|-|TRBV29-1
CSVAKTRMMASTDTQYF
TGCAGCGTTGCGAAGACTAGAATGATGGCTAGCACAGATACGCAGTATTTT
>-|TRBJ2-4|TRBD1|TRBV30
CAWDLDRDRGNIQYF
TGTGCCTGGGACCTGGACCGGGACAGGGGGAACATTCAGTACTTC
>-|TRBJ2-4|-|TRBV7-2
CASSLAGGRNIQYF
TGTGCCAGCAGCTTAGCGGGGGGGCGAAACATTCAGTACTTC
>once|TRBJ2-2|-|TRBV11-3
CASSPPRVGNTGELFF
TGTGCCAGCAGCCCCCCTCGGGTGGGAAACACCGGGGAGCTGTTTTTT
>-|TRBJ2-5|TRBD2|TRBV4-2
CASSSGLAQETQYF
TGTGCCAGCAGCTCAGGACTAGCCCAAGAGACCCAGTACTTC
>-|TRBJ2-2|-|TRBV7-2
CASSLVRVNTGELFF
TGTGCCAGCAGCCTAGTCCGGGTTAACACCGGGGAGCTGTTTTTT
>-|TRBJ2-7|-|TRBV2
CASKLDGGAQTYEQYF
TGTGCCAGCAAGTTAGACGGAGGGGCGCAAACCTACGAGCAGTACTTC
>-|TRBJ2-5|-|TRBV21-1
CASSRTSGRSRETQYF
TGTGCCAGCAGCAGGACTAGCGGGAGGTCGAGGGAGACCCAGTACTTC
>-|TRBJ2-3|TRBD2|TRBV15
CATSRVGGADTQYF
TGTGCCACCAGCAGAGTCGGGGGGGCTGATACGCAGTATTTT
>-|TRBJ1-2|-|TRBV9
CASSRTGQGYTF
TGTGCCAGCAGTCGGACCGGTCAAGGCTACACCTTC
>few|TRBJ1-6|-|TRBV14
CASSQNPGRNSPLHF
TGTGCCAGCAGCCAAAACCCGGGACGGAATTCACCCCTCCACTTT
>-|TRBJ2-2|TRBD2|TRBV12-5
CASGPSGGRGTGELFF
TGTGCTAGTGGTCCTAGCGGGGGCCGGGGAACCGGGGAGCTGTTTTTT
>once|TRBJ2-7|-|TRBV15
CATSRGDSYEQYF
TGTGCCACCAGCAGAGGGGACTCCTACGAGCAGTACTTC
>-|TRBJ2-2|-|TRBV11-2
CASSTRGGGEAGELFF
TGTGCCAGCAGCACTCGGGGAGGGGGAGAGGCCGGGGAGCTGTTTTTT
>-|TRBJ2-1|-|TRBV10-3
CAISESRGQFF
TGTGCCATCAGTGAGTCCCGGGGGCAGTTCTTC
>-|TRBJ1-1|TRBD1|TRBV11-3
CASSLGQGTEAFF
TGTGCCAGCAGCTTAGGACAGGGCACTGAAGCTTTCTTT
>-|TRBJ2-2|-|TRBV19
CASSIADGTGELFF
TGTGCCAGTAGTATAGCTGATGGAACCGGGGAGCTGTTTTTT
>-|TRBJ2-1|TRBD1|TRBV19
CASTLTGFGNEQFF
TGTGCCAGTACCCTGACAGGGTTTGGCAATGAGCAGTTCTTC
>-|TRBJ2-1|TRBD1|TRBV6-1
CASGGQGINNEQFF
TGTGCCAGCGGAGGACAGGGAATTAACAATGAGCAGTTCTTC
>-|TRBJ2-3|TRBD2|TRBV4-2
CASSQQAGGPSTDTQYF
TGTGCCAGCAGCCAACAAGCGGGAGGGCCAAGCACAGATACGCAGTATTTT
>-|TRBJ2-3|TRBD2|TRBV2
CASTPKRGSTDTQYF
TGTGCCAGCACTCCCAAGCGGGGGTCCACAGATACGCAGTATTTT
>once|TRBJ2-5|-|TRBV7-2
CASSLRQGRRGETQYF
TGTGCCAGCAGCTTAAGGCAGGGCCGCAGGGGAGAGACCCAGTACTTC
>-|TRBJ2-3|-|TRBV29-1
CSVANTDTQYF
TGCAGCGTTGCAAACACAGATACGCAGTATTTT
>-|TRBJ1-1|TRBD1|TRBV30
CAWSVGGQGNTEAFF
TGTGCCTGGAGTGTAGGGGGACAGGGGAACACTGAAGCTTTCTTT